This paragraph reports one T cell receptor (beta chain). Its antigen is unknown. It has no much larger one-base neighbor in the sample; base qualities were not kept. V is reduced by 4 bases and J by 2 bases, leaving a spacing of 9 bases between them. Including cysteine and phenylalanine, the CDR3 has 15 amino acids. Here the CDR3 DNA is all that survives: 45 bases in frame from base 1. The germline V gene provides CDR1 MDHEN and CDR2 SYDVKM. Library generation was performed with emulsion pairing. A second nested PCR with blocking oligos suppressed unpaired genes, then a third nested PCR added Illumina adaptors and barcodes. Each master mix for emulsion RT-PCR held roughly 5,000-280,000 T cells along with C-region, Stepout and V-region primers. The emulsions were generated using the Micellula Emulsion and Purification Kit, and the RT-PCR was run with Qiagen OneStep RT-PCR reagents. Pooled libraries were sequenced on an Illumina MiSeq with paired-end 2 x 250 reads. The study's own analysis went as follows. Read pairs were joined in Galaxy and clipped at the engineered overlap into separate alpha and beta files, and reads that were not clipped were discarded. To assign alpha-beta pairs, the researchers used CompleteTCR, a MiTCR-based pipeline that relies on an R script to link chains sharing read cluster identifiers. TCR sequences seen only once, which were about 1-3%, were removed as potential sequencing errors. TCRdb reworked the public reads: Q25 trimming with fastp, MiXCR clone assembly, productive beta chains retained. A single entry per CDR3 protein holds the most common genes and DNA from its merged rows. The V and J calls were not made by the authors but by TCRdb's processing. Here the sample has roughly 170 distinct CDR3 sequences; around 45% occur a single time. The ten largest clones take up roughly 98% of the sample.

These data come from a study of T cell repertoires in breast cancer listed by TCRdb under 2016. Background on the whole study: Tumors, lymph nodes and peripheral blood lymphocytes from breast cancer patients, as well as peripheral blood from healthy control donors, were profiled. Most of the roughly 23 patient tumors analyzed for shared TCRs were ER+/PR+. The controls were nine healthy donors whose age range was similar to that of the patients. On average, sequencing produced about 500,000 sequences per sample and roughly 9.4 reads per input cell. Given the low mutational burden of breast cancer and the rarity of common mutations in breast cancer, it was reasoned that TCRs shared between breast cancer patients would target shared antigens. Tumors and tumor-involved lymph nodes were minced, digested with Liberase and DNase, and then passed through 70-um and 40-um filters. Tumor-free lymph nodes were processed with no enzymatic digestion, and blood samples were separated using Ficoll. What the authors observed across the whole study: Emulsion RT-PCR was considered qualitative rather than quantitative, because transcript abundance and primer differences skewed the recovery of clones. About fourfold more TCRs were shared with matched tumor repertoires by tumor-involved sentinel lymph nodes than by tumor-free nodes (roughly 8% versus 2%). Discarding singleton TCRs and sampling only part of each tumor may have missed genuine antitumor clones. Shared TCRs were encoded by various nucleotide sequences, which suggests selection and expansion based on antigen. TRBV7 predominated among the shared TCRs, which could possibly reflect tumor recognition or a mispriming bias from eight TRBV7 primers. Some 18 TCR pairs were shared across seven or more patient tumors and were rarely found in control blood, which suggests possible tumor specificity.

To analyze paired alpha-beta TCRs of CD8+ T cells, the study used an expanded emulsion RT-PCR method with primers covering all TCR V genes. Before emulsion RT-PCR, CD8+ T cells were isolated using a CD8 positive selection kit and then incubated overnight in 8.5 to 10 IU/mL IL-2. This receptor was obtained from a pool of human donors with breast cancer or a healthy control (not recorded which). The material sequenced was CD8+ T cells. The chain was built from TRBV28 and TRBJ1-6; a tentative D call is TRBD1 (5 bases match). The CDR3 loop reads CASSSSGPYNSPLHF. The sequenced DNA is TGTGCCAGCAGTTCCTCGGGGCCCTATAATTCACCCCTCCACTTT.